The 26 T cell receptor beta chains below were found in one sample sequenced in a study of CD8 T cells in Susac syndrome. An input of about 0.45 to 1 ug of RNA was subjected to reverse transcription using random hexamers. TCRdb re-analysed the immunoSEQ multiplex PCR reads in MiXCR, keeping a single row per CDR3 protein. This sample yields 65,000 to 100,000 distinct CDR3 sequences, of which about 95% are seen a single time; approximately 0.39% belongs to the top ten. The sequenced material came from CD8+ T cells from PBMCs. The receptor set was obtained from a human donor with Susac syndrome.

This clonotype was seen once. The V gene is TRBV6-2 or TRBV6-3, the J gene TRBJ2-7, with D tentatively TRBD1 or TRBD2 (5 bases each). The CDR3 is made up of 14 amino acids. Germline lookup yields CDR1 MNHEY and CDR2 SVGEGT. Trimming stripped 6 bases from V and 6 bases from J, with 18 bases between. The CDR3 coding sequence is TGTGCCAGCAGCCCGGGACGGATTATGTCCGAGCAGTACGTC. Translating it yields CASSPGRIMSEQYV.

V and J are TRBV6-5 and TRBJ2-1, with TRBD2 matching over 7 bases. V was pared by 6 bases and J by 0 bases, with 2 bases of the junction left unmatched. The V gene's germline CDR1 is MNHEY and CDR2 SVGAGI. The CDR3 spans 14 residues. The CDR3 loop is CASRRESSYNEQFF. The CDR3, as DNA: TGTGCCAGCAGGCGGGAGAGCTCCTACAATGAGCAGTTCTTC.

The chain joins TRBV20-1 to TRBJ2-1; possibly TRBD1 or TRBD2 for D (5 bases each). Germline V gene sequence: CDR1 DFQATT, CDR2 SNEGSKA (reference sequence). The length of the CDR3 is 16 residues. With 1 base removed from V and 9 bases from J, the gap between germline ends came to 22 bases. The CDR3 loop reads CSARGQEVEGTAEQFF. The CDR3 DNA follows: TGCAGTGCTAGAGGCCAAGAGGTTGAGGGGACGGCTGAGCAGTTCTTC.

This clonotype was seen once. This chain uses TRBV30 with TRBJ2-2; TRBD1 might be the D (6 bases). This CDR3 is built from 15 residues. The V gene's germline CDR1 is GTSNPN and CDR2 SVGIG (reference sequence). V lost 4 bases and J lost 4, with 16 bases in between. The CDR3 loop reads CAWNFGTGFTGELFF. As DNA, the CDR3 is TGTGCCTGGAATTTCGGAACAGGGTTCACCGGGGAGCTGTTTTTT.

The chain recombines TRBV5-4 with TRBJ2-5; no firm D call. The CDR3 loop spans 13 amino acids. Per germline, CDR1 SGHNT and CDR2 YYREEE (reference sequence). Trimming stripped 2 bases from V and 5 bases from J, with 10 bases between. CDR3 coding DNA: TGTGCCAGCAGCTTAGCTATCGGGGAGACCCAGTACTTC. It is translated as CASSLAIGETQYF.

The rearrangement joins TRBV29-1 to TRBJ1-2; no clear D. Germline V lookup: CDR1 SQVTM, CDR2 ANQGSEA. Trimming took off 6 bases at V and 2 bases at J, with 16 bases between the two ends. The CDR3 spans 14 residues. This CDR3 is CSVDPGMGNYGYTF. For the CDR3, the DNA is TGCAGCGTAGACCCCGGGATGGGGAACTATGGCTACACCTTC.

The chain joins TRBV11-2 to TRBJ2-1; no clear D gene. CDR1 SGHAT and CDR2 FQNNGV come from the germline V gene. This CDR3 region has 15 residues. Trimming stripped 5 bases from V and 5 bases from J, with 16 bases between. The CDR3 DNA sequence: TGTGCCAGCAGCATAAACCGTGCGAGACACAATGAGCAGTTCTTC. This codes for CASSINRARHNEQFF.

This chain joins TRBV9 and TRBJ1-2, with D perhaps TRBD1 (6 bases). Germline-derived CDR1 and CDR2 are SGDLS and YYNGEE. The CDR3 is 14 amino acids. Trimming pared 0 bases from V and 5 bases from J, leaving 11 bases between. CDR3 amino acids: CASSVGGTSYGYTF. The DNA of the CDR3 is TGTGCCAGCAGCGTAGGAGGGACATCTTATGGCTACACCTTC.

V is TRBV29-1 and J is TRBJ1-2, with TRBD1 identical over 9 bases. J gave up 1 base and V 6 bases, and 9 bases lay outside the gene matches. Germline V gene data show CDR1 as SQVTM and CDR2 as ANQGSEA. The CDR3 has 15 amino acids. CDR3 region: CSVPKRDRDNYGYTF. The CDR3 DNA reads as TGCAGCGTCCCCAAACGGGACAGGGATAACTATGGCTACACCTTC.

DNA of the CDR3: TGTGCCAGCACTCTGCTCCCCGGGACAGGGTCGCCCCTCCACTTT. Amino acid sequence: CASTLLPGTGSPLHF. V and J are TRBV27 and TRBJ1-6; 9 nucleotides agree with TRBD1. The J segment lost 13 bases and the V segment lost 7 bases, leaving 14 bases of the junction unmatched. CDR3 length: 15 amino acids. CDR1 MNHEY and CDR2 SMNVEV come from the germline V gene (reference sequence).

The chain's CDR3 is CSASPSGRAPGETQYF. The CDR3 DNA follows: TGCAGTGCTAGTCCTAGCGGGAGGGCCCCGGGAGAGACCCAGTACTTC. The J gene is TRBJ2-5, the V gene TRBV20-1; TRBD2 matches 12 bases. Germline V gene data show CDR1 as DFQATT and CDR2 as SNEGSKA (reference sequence). The trim removed 3 bases at V and 4 bases at J, leaving 9 bases unmatched. The CDR3 is made up of 16 amino acids.

V and J are TRBV3-1 and TRBJ1-2, with unresolved D. The CDR3 runs to 13 residues. Germline V gene sequence: CDR1 LGHDT, CDR2 YNNKEL (reference sequence). Between the trimmed V and J ends, which lost 0 bases and 7 bases, there was a span of 9 bases. This chain's CDR3 is CASSQDPGGGYTF. The CDR3 region has the DNA TGTGCCAGCAGCCAAGATCCAGGAGGTGGCTACACCTTC.

The CDR3 loop reads CASSPGVGDEAFF. Here the CDR3 DNA reads TGTGCCAGCAGCCCCGGGGTGGGAGATGAAGCTTTCTTT. The chain employs TRBV2 and TRBJ1-1, with no clear D. V was shortened by 6 bases and J by 7 bases, with 15 bases between the two germline ends. The CDR3 extends over 13 amino acids. Germline CDR1 and CDR2: SNHLY and FYNNEI.

The genes are TRBV7-9 and TRBJ2-4, with 7 bases aligning to TRBD2. The ends lost 4 bases at V and 9 bases at J; junction bases unmatched: 12. Germline V gene data show CDR1 as SEHNR and CDR2 as FQNEAQ (reference sequence). There are 15 residues in the CDR3. The CDR3 loop reads CASSSTGTKEAIQYF. CDR3 coding DNA: TGTGCCAGCAGCTCGACCGGGACTAAGGAGGCCATTCAGTACTTC.

The CDR3 protein is CSASTGRSGNTIYF. DNA for the CDR3: TGCAGTGCTAGTACAGGTCGCTCTGGAAACACCATATATTTT. This chain joins TRBV20-1 and TRBJ1-3; TRBD1 is a possible D gene (5 bases). The CDR3 has 14 residues. Germline values: CDR1 DFQATT, CDR2 SNEGSKA (reference sequence). Trimming removed 3 bases from V and 0 bases from J, with 9 bases in between.

This clonotype was counted once. The chain recombines TRBV30 with TRBJ2-3; 9 positions match TRBD2. The CDR3 consists of 14 residues. Germline V gene sequence: CDR1 GTSNPN, CDR2 SVGIG (reference sequence). V lost 7 bases to trimming and J lost 0 bases; unmatched junction nucleotides: 5. This chain's CDR3 is CAFDSGSSTDTQYF. The CDR3 region has the DNA TGTGCCTTCGATAGCGGGAGTAGCACAGATACGCAGTATTTT.

This chain joins TRBV5-1 and TRBJ2-1; TRBD2 aligns across 11 bases. The CDR3 length is 15 residues. Looked up from germline, CDR1 is SGHRS and CDR2 is YFSETQ. V dropped 4 bases and J dropped 7; count of bases not matched to a gene: 7. This chain's CDR3 is CASSLTSGSLNEQFF. CDR3 nucleotides: TGCGCCAGCAGCCTTACTAGCGGGAGTTTGAATGAGCAGTTCTTC.

V usage is TRBV24-1 and J usage is TRBJ2-7, with D uncertain. The CDR3 runs to 13 residues. Per the germline V gene, CDR1 is KGHDR and CDR2 is SFDVKD. Trimming pared 5 bases from V and 2 bases from J, leaving 9 bases between. CDR3 bases: TGTGCCACCAGTGGACACGAAGCCTACGAGCAGTACTTC. Its protein is CATSGHEAYEQYF.

V and J are TRBV4-3 and TRBJ2-5; D assignment may be TRBD1 or TRBD2 (6 bases each). This CDR3 region has 14 residues. Germline V gene data show CDR1 as LGHNA and CDR2 as YSLEER. Trimming shortened V by 0 bases and J by 6 bases, and 11 bases separated the two germline ends. The CDR3 DNA follows: TGCGCCAGCAGCCAAGATCGGGGGCTGAAGACCCAGTACTTC. Translating it yields CASSQDRGLKTQYF.

V usage is TRBV12-3 or TRBV12-4 and J usage is TRBJ1-5, with a weak D call TRBD1 (6 bases). The CDR3 covers 15 residues. Trimming removed 2 bases from V and 7 bases from J, with 15 bases in between. CDR3 protein: CASSLQGHSNQPQHF. The CDR3 coding sequence is TGTGCCAGCAGTTTACAGGGGCATAGTAACCAGCCCCAGCATTTT.

This clonotype came up once. The V and J genes are TRBV25-1 and TRBJ2-1; no clear D. The CDR3 extends over 11 amino acids. CDR1 is MGHDK, CDR2 SYGVNS, per germline. CDR3 nucleotides: TGTGCTATTAGGACCTACAATGAGCAGTTCTTC. This gives the protein CAIRTYNEQFF.

The rearrangement links TRBV7-8 to TRBJ1-2; 8 positions agree with TRBD1. Trimming at V came to 6 bases and at J to 4 bases, leaving 7 bases not matched to a gene. Germline V gene lookup returns CDR1 SGHVS and CDR2 FQNEAQ. CDR3 length equals 14 residues. The CDR3 region is CASRPPGTGYGYTF. In nucleotides, the CDR3 is TGTGCCAGCAGACCCCCCGGGACAGGCTATGGCTACACCTTC.

V is TRBV4-2 and J is TRBJ2-2; 7 bases map to TRBD2. Germline V lookup: CDR1 LGHNA, CDR2 YNFKEQ. The ends lost 0 bases at V and 4 bases at J; junction bases unmatched: 5. CDR3 size: 16 residues. The CDR3 DNA reads as TGTGCCAGCAGCCAAGATCCTAGCGGACCCACCGGGGAGCTGTTTTTT. This sequence encodes CASSQDPSGPTGELFF.

CDR3 sequence reads: CSARIQGDISYEQYF. The CDR3 region has the DNA TGCAGTGCTCGTATACAGGGGGACATCTCCTACGAGCAGTACTTC. The chain employs TRBV20-1 and TRBJ2-7; 8 positions agree with TRBD1. Trimming cost V 5 bases and J 0 bases; bases outside gene matches: 9. The CDR3 spans 15 residues. The V gene's germline CDR1 is DFQATT and CDR2 SNEGSKA (reference sequence).

The chain links TRBV7-9 to TRBJ2-7; 7 bases align to TRBD1. CDR3 length equals 16 residues. Germline V gene sequence: CDR1 SEHNR, CDR2 FQNEAQ (reference sequence). V was clipped by 6 bases and J by 3 bases; unmatched bases: 14. The CDR3 loop is CASSFDRAVNVYEQYV. CDR3 in DNA: TGTGCCAGCAGTTTCGACAGGGCAGTGAACGTCTACGAGCAGTACGTC.

The chain joins TRBV24-1 to TRBJ2-1, with D possibly matching TRBD2 (5 bases). This CDR3 contains 14 residues. In germline, CDR1 is KGHDR, CDR2 SFDVKD. Trimming stripped 5 bases from V and 5 bases from J, with 12 bases between. This CDR3 is CATSASDFHNEQFF. The DNA for the CDR3 is TGTGCCACCAGTGCCTCGGACTTTCACAATGAGCAGTTCTTC.